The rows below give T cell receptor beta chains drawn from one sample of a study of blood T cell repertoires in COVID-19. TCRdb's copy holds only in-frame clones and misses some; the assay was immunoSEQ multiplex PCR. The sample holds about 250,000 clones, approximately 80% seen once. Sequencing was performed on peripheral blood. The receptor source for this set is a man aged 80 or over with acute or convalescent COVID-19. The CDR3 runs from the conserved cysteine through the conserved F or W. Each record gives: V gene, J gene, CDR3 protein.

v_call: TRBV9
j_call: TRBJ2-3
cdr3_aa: CASSFELARRTDTQYF

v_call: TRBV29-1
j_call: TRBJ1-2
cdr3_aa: CSVGDRGRSGYTF

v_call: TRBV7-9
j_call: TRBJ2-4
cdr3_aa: CASSPLGENIQYF

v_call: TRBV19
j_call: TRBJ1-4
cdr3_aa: CASKWGLLAATNEKLFF

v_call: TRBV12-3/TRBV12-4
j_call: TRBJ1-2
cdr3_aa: CASSAQGYGYTF

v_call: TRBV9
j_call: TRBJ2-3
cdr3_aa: CASSGGATGYTDTQYF

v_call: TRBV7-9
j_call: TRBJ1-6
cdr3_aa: CASSLASRGWSYNSPLHF

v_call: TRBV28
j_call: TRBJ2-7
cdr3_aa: CASSPSRVHSYEQYF

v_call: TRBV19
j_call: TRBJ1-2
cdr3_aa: CASRGWGQGIYGYTF

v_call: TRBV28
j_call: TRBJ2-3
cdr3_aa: CASSPSGGDTQYF

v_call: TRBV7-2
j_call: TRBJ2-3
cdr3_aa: CASSLDYTDTQYF

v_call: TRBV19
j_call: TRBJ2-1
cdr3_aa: CASSSGTGIYNEQFF

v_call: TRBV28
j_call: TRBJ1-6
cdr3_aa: CASSLRATGKNNSPLHF

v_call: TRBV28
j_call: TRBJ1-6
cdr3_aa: CASSLTVFSSYNSPLHF

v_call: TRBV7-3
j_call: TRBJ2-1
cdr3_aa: CASSLKKFSGIQDNEQFF

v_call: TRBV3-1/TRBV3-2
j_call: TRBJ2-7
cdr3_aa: CASSSNRLAGGEQYF

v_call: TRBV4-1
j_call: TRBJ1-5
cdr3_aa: CASSQDRSNQPQHF

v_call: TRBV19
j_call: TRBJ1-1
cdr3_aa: CASSIATVNTEAFF

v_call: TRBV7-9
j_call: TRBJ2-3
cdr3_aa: CASSPSSVGTDTQYF

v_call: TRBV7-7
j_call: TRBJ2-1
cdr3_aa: CASSISGGEQFF

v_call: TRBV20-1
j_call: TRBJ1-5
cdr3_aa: CSARLGGSQHF

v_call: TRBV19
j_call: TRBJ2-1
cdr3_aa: CASRTAGGNEQFF

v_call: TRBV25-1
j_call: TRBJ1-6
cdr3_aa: CASSEYGQGARSPLHF

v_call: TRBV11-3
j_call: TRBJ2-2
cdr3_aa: CASSSRQAGTGELFF

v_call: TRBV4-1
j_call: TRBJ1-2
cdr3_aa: CASSQPGRDNYGYTF